This TCR beta chain originates from a study of T-cell reconstitution after alpha-beta-depleted transplantation in children. Overall study findings and caveats: At day 60, the high TCRbeta diversity found in some patients originated from recipient T cells and thymic progenitors that had survived.

For this clonotype: Its matching antigen is unknown.

The junction had 11 bases not matched to a gene; V was cut back by 4 bases and J by 6 bases. The CDR3 totals 15 residues. The V gene's germline CDR1 is DFQATT and CDR2 SNEGSKA (reference sequence). Preparation of the TCRbeta library involved a method that used unique molecular identifiers. TCRdb re-analysed the PCR reads in MiXCR, keeping a single row per CDR3 protein. Of 700,000 to 950,000 distinct CDR3 sequences listed, under 20% are singletons. The receptor was isolated from a male patient under 18 who had a stem cell transplant for acute lymphoblastic leukemia, so the T cells may come from the graft donor. Material: PBMCs, mostly from graft donor cells, obtained 360 days after TCRalphabeta/CD19-depleted stem cell transplant. The rearrangement links TRBV20-1 to TRBJ1-1, with TRBD1 matching over 10 bases. The CDR3 DNA follows: TGCAGTGCTAAACCCCCGGGACAGGGGATCCCTGAAGCTTTCTTT. This codes for CSAKPPGQGIPEAFF.